The 29 T cell receptor beta chains presented below share a single source sample, sequenced in a study of blood T cell repertoires in COVID-19 (TCRdb year 2020). Library construction relied on the immunoSEQ multiplex PCR assay. TCRdb limited this immuneACCESS table to in-frame rearrangements with V and J called. A share of clones is missing; checked studies link under half to unresolved V genes, and the rest is unexplained. Counted in this sample were around 300,000 clones; approximately 88% of them appeared once. The leading ten clones occupy just under 9.5% of the sample. The sample consisted of peripheral blood. The receptors here all came from a man younger than 35 with active or convalescent COVID-19.

The chain couples TRBV10-3 to TRBJ1-3; D may be TRBD1 (5 bases). The CDR3 contains 16 residues. V was shortened by 0 bases and J by 4 bases, with 13 bases between the two germline ends. Germline lookup yields CDR1 ENHRY and CDR2 SYGVKD. The CDR3 region is CAISESKIGQGNTIYF. For the CDR3, the DNA is TGTGCCATCAGTGAGTCGAAAATCGGACAAGGAAACACCATATATTTT.

The rearrangement joins TRBV27 to TRBJ1-1; TRBD1 matches 8 bases. Trimming took 5 bases from V and 2 from J; bases not matched to a gene: 4. Per the germline V gene, CDR1 is MNHEY and CDR2 is SMNVEV (reference sequence). The CDR3 runs 14 residues. CDR3 nucleotides: TGTGCCAGCAGTAGAGACAGGGGAAACACTGAAGCTTTCTTT. It yields the protein CASSRDRGNTEAFF.

The sample holds one count of this clone. This chain joins TRBV6-5 and TRBJ1-5; 8 nucleotides line up with TRBD1. This CDR3 comprises 14 residues. The ends lost 6 bases at V and 6 bases at J; junction bases unmatched: 7. Germline V CDR1 and CDR2: MNHEY, SVGAGI. CDR3 amino acids: CASSPGGWGQPQHF. CDR3 nucleotides: TGTGCCAGCAGCCCAGGGGGCTGGGGTCAGCCCCAGCATTTT.

J is TRBJ2-7 and V is TRBV25-1; TRBD2 matches at 8 bases. CDR3 length: 13 amino acids. The V gene's germline CDR1 is MGHDK and CDR2 SYGVNS. Unmatched junction bases numbered 7, after V lost 6 bases and J lost 6 bases. Written as DNA, the CDR3 is TGTGCCAGCAGCCCCGGGGGGGGGCTCGAGCAGTACTTC. Translating gives CASSPGGGLEQYF.

This clone occurred many times. The V and J genes are TRBV6-2 or TRBV6-3 and TRBJ2-3; 13 nucleotides match TRBD2. The V segment lost 0 bases and the J segment 4 bases; nucleotides outside the gene matches: 1. CDR1 and CDR2 (germline): MNHEY, SVGEGT. The CDR3 covers 16 residues. The CDR3 region has the DNA TGTGCCAGCAGTTACTCACTAGCGGGGGGGCCAGATACGCAGTATTTT. This encodes CASSYSLAGGPDTQYF.

This clone was recorded only once. This chain uses TRBV7-9 with TRBJ2-5; 9 bases align to TRBD1. The ends lost 6 bases at V and 2 bases at J; junction bases unmatched: 4. This CDR3 is built from 14 residues. Germline-derived CDR1 and CDR2 are SEHNR and FQNEAQ (reference sequence). CDR3: CASRPDRGQETQYF. The CDR3 bases are TGTGCCAGCAGACCAGACAGGGGGCAAGAGACCCAGTACTTC.

The chain has TRBV19 and TRBJ2-1; D gene unclear. Trimming removed 5 bases from V and 3 bases from J, with 14 bases in between. Germline V gene sequence: CDR1 LNHDA, CDR2 SQIVND (reference sequence). The CDR3 runs to 15 residues. CDR3 region: CASSLAHVDYNEQFF. Written as DNA, the CDR3 is TGTGCCAGTAGTCTCGCACACGTCGACTACAATGAGCAGTTCTTC.

The chain combines TRBV3-1 (or the pseudogene TRBV3-2) with TRBJ1-5; 7 nucleotides match TRBD1. Germline CDR1 is LGHDT and CDR2 is YNNKEL (reference sequence). Trimming at V came to 2 bases and at J to 6 bases, leaving 4 bases not matched to a gene. The CDR3 consists of 14 residues. This CDR3 is CASSQQQGSQPQHF. In DNA form, the CDR3 reads TGTGCCAGCAGCCAACAACAGGGGAGTCAGCCCCAGCATTTT.

The chain joins TRBV24-1 to TRBJ2-3; 13 bases align to TRBD2. Looked up from germline, CDR1 is KGHDR and CDR2 is SFDVKD. CDR3 length equals 17 residues. V was pared by 5 bases and J by 0 bases, with 4 bases of the junction left unmatched. CDR3: CATSARTSGGSTDTQYF. CDR3 in DNA: TGTGCCACCAGTGCCAGGACTAGCGGGGGTAGCACAGATACGCAGTATTTT.

This clone appeared a single time. The V gene is TRBV12-3 or TRBV12-4, the J gene TRBJ1-6; tentatively, D is TRBD1 (5 bases). This CDR3 has 11 residues. V shed 3 bases and J shed 12 bases, with 6 bases lying between them. This CDR3 is CASSFGGPLHF. The CDR3 DNA follows: TGTGCCAGCAGTTTCGGGGGACCCCTCCACTTT.

V and J are TRBV7-8 and TRBJ2-5; TRBD2 matches at 12 bases. Trimming at V came to 0 bases and at J to 5 bases, leaving 10 bases not matched to a gene. The CDR3 totals 18 residues. Per germline, CDR1 SGHVS and CDR2 FQNEAQ. The CDR3 DNA is TGTGCCAGCAGCTTAGCGCCCGCTAGCGGGGGGGCCCGGGAGACCCAGTACTTC. Protein sequence: CASSLAPASGGARETQYF.

The gene calls are TRBV3-1 (or the pseudogene TRBV3-2) and TRBJ2-7; TRBD2 is a possible D gene (5 bases). Germline CDR1 reads LGHDT; CDR2 reads YNNKEL (reference sequence). The germline V and J ends were trimmed by 1 base and 6 bases, with 13 bases remaining between them. This CDR3 is 14 amino acids long. CDR3 DNA sequence: TGTGCCAGCAGCCAAGTGGCGGAGGCGTCCGAGCAGTACTTC. Translating it yields CASSQVAEASEQYF.

The chain joins TRBV2 to TRBJ2-2; weak D call: TRBD1 (6 bases). V gave up 9 bases and J gave up 6 bases, with 17 bases separating them. Germline assignment: CDR1 SNHLY and CDR2 FYNNEI. The CDR3 is made up of 14 amino acids. CDR3 in amino acids: CARSAQRQAGELFF. The CDR3 DNA reads TGTGCCAGATCAGCCCAAAGACAGGCCGGGGAGCTGTTTTTT.

This chain links TRBV19 with TRBJ2-7; D is perhaps TRBD2 (5 bases). The length of the CDR3 is 14 residues. V lost 5 bases to trimming and J lost 7 bases, with 18 bases between them. Germline V gene lookup returns CDR1 LNHDA and CDR2 SQIVND (reference sequence). This CDR3 reads CASSQRTLPGEQYF. In DNA, the CDR3 is TGTGCCAGTAGTCAAAGGACTCTCCCCGGGGAGCAGTACTTC.

The chain employs TRBV11-2 and TRBJ2-1, with 12 bases aligning to TRBD2. This CDR3 region has 18 residues. Trimming at V came to 7 bases and at J to 2 bases, leaving 12 bases not matched to a gene. The germline CDR1 and CDR2 sequences are SGHAT and FQNNGV. CDR3 nucleotides: TGTGCCAGCAATTCCCTAGCGGGGGGGGACTCTCCCTACAATGAGCAGTTCTTC. This translates into CASNSLAGGDSPYNEQFF.

This clone was seen only once. In DNA, the CDR3 is TGCGCCAGCAGCCAAGGGGACAGATACTATGGCTACACCTTC. Translating it yields CASSQGDRYYGYTF. This sequence joins TRBV4-1 and TRBJ1-2, with 7 bases aligning to TRBD1. This CDR3 contains 14 residues. The ends lost 1 base at V and 3 bases at J; junction bases unmatched: 2. Germline-derived CDR1 and CDR2 are MGHRA and YSYEKL.

V is TRBV2 and J is TRBJ1-3; D gene unclear. This CDR3 has 12 amino acids. Germline lookup yields CDR1 SNHLY and CDR2 FYNNEI. The germline V and J ends were trimmed by 6 bases and 4 bases, with 7 bases remaining between them. For the CDR3, the DNA is TGTGCCAGCAGGGGCACCGGAAACACCATATATTTT. It codes for CASRGTGNTIYF.

The CDR3 nucleotides read TGTGCCAGCAGTGAAGACGGGAGAGGCGAAAAACTGTTTTTT. Its protein is CASSEDGRGEKLFF. This rearrangement joins TRBV6-1 to TRBJ1-4, with D uncertain. V was clipped by 1 base and J by 8 bases, with 11 bases between them. Germline CDR1 and CDR2: MNHNS and SASEGT. This CDR3 has 14 amino acids.

The V and J genes are TRBV7-9 and TRBJ2-7; perhaps TRBD2 as D (6 bases). V shed 3 bases and J shed 3 bases, with 21 bases lying between them. The CDR3 spans 17 residues. Germline V CDR1 and CDR2: SEHNR, FQNEAQ (reference sequence). CDR3 nucleotide sequence: TGTGCCAGCAGCTTCCCGCAAACTTCGACTAGTTTCTACGAGCAGTACTTC. Amino acids: CASSFPQTSTSFYEQYF.

This clone has just one count. The chain recombines TRBV4-1 with TRBJ1-1; D is unresolved. CDR3 length equals 14 residues. CDR1 MGHRA and CDR2 YSYEKL come from the germline V gene. The V end was cut by 1 base, the J end by 7 bases, with 13 bases between. The CDR3 coding sequence is TGCGCCAGCAGCCAAGCGAGGGATTTGGGTGAAGCTTTCTTT. The encoded protein is CASSQARDLGEAFF.

The genes are TRBV7-9 and TRBJ1-1; D possibly corresponds to TRBD1 (6 bases). This CDR3 has 13 amino acids. Germline values: CDR1 SEHNR, CDR2 FQNEAQ (reference sequence). Trimming pared 8 bases from V and 8 bases from J, leaving 18 bases between. The CDR3 nucleotides read TGTGCCAGCCGTCCCCAGGGGAACGGGGAAGCTTTCTTT. Protein sequence: CASRPQGNGEAFF.

The chain uses TRBV4-1 and TRBJ2-1; D may be TRBD1 (6 bases). The germline gives CDR1 MGHRA, CDR2 YSYEKL. V lost 0 bases and J lost 4, with 16 bases in between. The CDR3 length is 17 residues. CDR3 residues: CASSQDGGRGQYNEQFF. CDR3 DNA sequence: TGCGCCAGCAGCCAAGATGGTGGCAGGGGTCAGTACAATGAGCAGTTCTTC.

With respect to this clone: Other DNA sequences from this sample encode an identical CDR3 as well. The chain recombines TRBV12-3 or TRBV12-4 with TRBJ2-7, with D possibly TRBD2 on 5 matching bases. V was shortened by 4 bases and J by 3 bases, with 10 bases between the two germline ends. This CDR3 spans 13 amino acids. As DNA, the CDR3 is TGTGCCAGCAGTTCGGGGAGAGACTACGAGCAGTACTTC. It translates to CASSSGRDYEQYF.

V usage is TRBV18 and J usage is TRBJ1-2, with D uncertain. The germline CDR1 and CDR2 sequences are KGHSH and LQKENI. The V gene lost 0 bases and the J gene lost 2 bases, with 7 bases spanning the gap. CDR3 length equals 14 residues. CDR3 loop: CASSPPGGNYGYTF. CDR3 nucleotides: TGTGCCAGCTCACCACCGGGAGGGAACTATGGCTACACCTTC. The full variable domain, in which reference TRBV18 and TRBJ1-2 provide the parts outside the CDR3, is NAGVMQNPRHLVRRRGQEARLRCSPMKGHSHVYWYRQLPEEGLKFMVYLQKENIIDESGMPKERFSAEFPKEGPSILRIQQVVRGDSAAYFCASSPPGGNYGYTFGSGTRLTVV.

The chain uses TRBV18 and TRBJ1-5; no clear D. This CDR3 is 13 amino acids long. V was trimmed by 2 bases and J by 5 bases, leaving 7 bases between them. Per the germline V gene, CDR1 is KGHSH and CDR2 is LQKENI. CDR3 nucleotides: TGTGCCAGCTCACCAGGAGTAGATCAGCCCCAGCATTTT. Translation gives CASSPGVDQPQHF. Using reference TRBV18 and TRBJ1-5 for the parts outside the CDR3, the full variable domain is NAGVMQNPRHLVRRRGQEARLRCSPMKGHSHVYWYRQLPEEGLKFMVYLQKENIIDESGMPKERFSAEFPKEGPSILRIQQVVRGDSAAYFCASSPGVDQPQHFGDGTRLSIL.

This chain joins TRBV3-1 (or the pseudogene TRBV3-2) and TRBJ2-1; tentatively, D is TRBD2 (6 bases). This CDR3 is 16 amino acids long. Trimming pared 2 bases from V and 5 bases from J, leaving 16 bases between. CDR1 and CDR2 from the germline V gene are LGHDT and YNNKEL (reference sequence). The CDR3 nucleotides are TGTGCCAGCAGCCAAATGTGGCGGGGAGGCAACAATGAGCAGTTCTTC. It yields the protein CASSQMWRGGNNEQFF.

The V gene is TRBV3-1 (or the pseudogene TRBV3-2), the J gene TRBJ2-2; D possibly corresponds to TRBD1 (6 bases). Germline loops: CDR1 LGHDT, CDR2 YNNKEL (reference sequence). V lost 1 base and J lost 5, with 14 bases in between. The CDR3 loop spans 16 amino acids. As DNA, the CDR3 is TGTGCCAGCAGCCAAGGGGGGCAGGGGCGTACCGGGGAGCTGTTTTTT. Amino acid sequence: CASSQGGQGRTGELFF.

This chain connects TRBV6-4 to TRBJ2-3; D is possibly TRBD2 (7 bases). Germline CDR1 is MRHNA and CDR2 is SNTAGT. The ends were cut back, 3 bases at V and 6 bases at J, with 16 bases in the middle. The CDR3 length is 15 residues. Here the CDR3 DNA reads TGTGCCAGCAGTGATAAGGTGGGGGGGGCCGATACGCAGTATTTT. It specifies CASSDKVGGADTQYF.

V usage is TRBV6-6 and J usage is TRBJ1-3; D ambiguous. The CDR3 sequence is 13 residues long. Germline-derived CDR1 and CDR2 are MNHNY and SVGAGI (reference sequence). Trimming removed 3 bases from V and 2 bases from J, with 5 bases in between. The CDR3: CASSYLTGNTIYF. In nucleotides, the CDR3 is TGTGCCAGCAGTTATCTTACTGGAAACACCATATATTTT.